This TCR beta chain was sequenced during a study of blood T cell repertoires in COVID-19. Background on the study: The samples span acute and convalescent COVID-19 from the United States, Italy and Spain. PBMCs, B-cell-depleted T cells, or T cells provided the cDNA or gDNA that made up the material.

Germline V gene lookup returns CDR1 KGHDR and CDR2 SFDVKD. This CDR3 is built from 20 residues. J gave up 0 bases and V 0 bases, and 10 bases lay outside the gene matches. Authors' methods: Reference gene primers were amplified, and this amplification served to estimate nucleated cell counts. Repertoires were generated with immunoSEQ multiplex PCR, while TCRdb's copy carries only in-frame clones and drops some. That table furnishes V, J and clone size, whereas the DNA furnished D and trimming. The table shows approximately 11,000 clones, with 80% to 90% occurring only once. This clonotype originated in a human donor in a cohort sampled during active COVID-19. Input material: peripheral blood. The chain has TRBV24-1 and TRBJ2-2; 9 nucleotides agree with TRBD2. In nucleotides, the CDR3 is TGTGCCACCAGTGATTTGTGGCGGGAGGGGACCACTGCGAACACCGGGGAGCTGTTTTTT. It translates to CATSDLWREGTTANTGELFF.